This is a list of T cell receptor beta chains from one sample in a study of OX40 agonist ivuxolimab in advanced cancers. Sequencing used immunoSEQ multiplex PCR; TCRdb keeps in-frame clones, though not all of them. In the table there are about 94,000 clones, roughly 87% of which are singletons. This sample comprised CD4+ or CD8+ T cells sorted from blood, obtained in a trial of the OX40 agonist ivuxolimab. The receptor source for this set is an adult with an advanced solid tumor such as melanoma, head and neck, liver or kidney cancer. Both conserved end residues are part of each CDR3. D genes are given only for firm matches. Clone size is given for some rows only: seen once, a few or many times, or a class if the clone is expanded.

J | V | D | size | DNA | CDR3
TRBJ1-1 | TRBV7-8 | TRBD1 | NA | TGTGCCAGCGGGCATTCAGGGGGCGGCACTGAAGCTTTCTTT | CASGHSGGGTEAFF
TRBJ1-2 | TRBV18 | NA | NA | TGTGCCAGCTCACCACAATTGGGGTCAGGCGGCTACACCTTC | CASSPQLGSGGYTF
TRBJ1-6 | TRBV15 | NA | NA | TGTGCCACCAGCAGAGATGGGGGCCGAAGCTCCTATAATTCACCCCTCCACTTT | CATSRDGGRSSYNSPLHF
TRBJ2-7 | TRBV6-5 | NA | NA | TGTGCCAGCAGTTACACCGGTAGTGGATCCTACGAGCAGTACTTC | CASSYTGSGSYEQYF
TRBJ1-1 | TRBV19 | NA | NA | TGTGCCAGTAGTTCCCGGGGACTCCTGGAGAACACTGAAGCTTTCTTT | CASSSRGLLENTEAFF
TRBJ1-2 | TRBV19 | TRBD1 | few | TGTGCCAGTAGGGCCGGGACAGGGCCGTCTGGCTACACCTTC | CASRAGTGPSGYTF
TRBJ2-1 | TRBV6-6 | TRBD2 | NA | TGTGCCAGCAGTTACCTTAGCGGGGAGGAGCAGTTCTTC | CASSYLSGEEQFF
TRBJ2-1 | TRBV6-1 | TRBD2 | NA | TGTGCCAGCAGGGAAGCGGGGGCCCTCTACAATGAGCAGTTCTTC | CASREAGALYNEQFF
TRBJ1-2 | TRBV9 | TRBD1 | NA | TGTGCCAGCAGCGTAGGAAGGGGGCTCACTAACTATGGCTACACCTTC | CASSVGRGLTNYGYTF
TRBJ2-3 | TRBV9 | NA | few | TGTGCCAGCAGCGTCCCTCGCCCGACAGACTTCACAGATACGCAGTATTTT | CASSVPRPTDFTDTQYF
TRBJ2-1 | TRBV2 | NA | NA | TGTGCCAGCAGCCAAGGGCTCGGTTCCTACAATGAGCAGTTCTTC | CASSQGLGSYNEQFF
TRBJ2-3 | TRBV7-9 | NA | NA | TGTGCCAGCAGCTTCACAGATACGCAGTATTTT | CASSFTDTQYF
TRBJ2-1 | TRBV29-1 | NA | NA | TGCAGCGTTGAAGGACCCGGGGGCAGGTCCCGTTTCCCCTACAATGAGCAGTTCTTC | CSVEGPGGRSRFPYNEQFF
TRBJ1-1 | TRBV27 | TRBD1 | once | TGTGCCAGCAGTATGACAGGGGACATACAAGTAAGAATGAACACTGAAGCTTTCTTT | CASSMTGDIQVRMNTEAFF
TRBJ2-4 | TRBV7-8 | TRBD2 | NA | TGTGCCAGCAGCTCGAGACTAGCGGGGGGGGGAAACATTCAGTACTTC | CASSSRLAGGGNIQYF
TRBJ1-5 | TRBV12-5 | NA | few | TGTGCTAGTGGTTTGGTATACCAGCCCCAGCATTTT | CASGLVYQPQHF
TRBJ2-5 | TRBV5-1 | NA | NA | TGCGCCAGCAGCCTACATACCGCGGAGACCCAGTACTTC | CASSLHTAETQYF
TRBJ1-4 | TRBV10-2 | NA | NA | TGCGCCAGCAGTGAGTGGGGGCCACGTAATGAAAAACTGTTTTTT | CASSEWGPRNEKLFF
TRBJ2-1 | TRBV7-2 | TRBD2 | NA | TGTGCCAGCAGCCGAAGGACTAGCGGGGGTAATGAGCAGTTCTTC | CASSRRTSGGNEQFF
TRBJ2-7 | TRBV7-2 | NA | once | TGTGCCAGCAGATCCAGCCCGACCCAAGGATACGAGCAGTACTTC | CASRSSPTQGYEQYF
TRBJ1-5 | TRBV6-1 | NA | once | TGTGCCAGCAGTGAAGGCCCATGGCAGCGGGCTCATCAGCCCCAGCATTTT | CASSEGPWQRAHQPQHF
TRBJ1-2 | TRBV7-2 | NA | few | TGTGCCAGCAGCTTGGCCAGGGGCGCCTATGGCTACACCTTC | CASSLARGAYGYTF
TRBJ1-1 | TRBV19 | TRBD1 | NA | TGTGCCAGTAGTATCCTGACAGGGGGCGAGACTGAAGCTTTCTTT | CASSILTGGETEAFF
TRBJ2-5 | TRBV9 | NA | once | TGTGCCAGCAGCGTAGCCGGGAGGATTCTAGGACAGGGAAAAGAGACCCAGTACTTC | CASSVAGRILGQGKETQYF
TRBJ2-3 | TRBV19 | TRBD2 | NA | TGTGCCAGTAGTATAGATAGCGGGGGAAGCACAGATACGCAGTATTTT | CASSIDSGGSTDTQYF
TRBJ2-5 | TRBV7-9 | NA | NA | TGTGCCAGCAGCTTAGCCAGGGAGAGGGAGACCCAGTACTTC | CASSLARERETQYF
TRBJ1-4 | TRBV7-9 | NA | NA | TGTGCCATCGAAAAACTGTTTTTT | CAIEKLFF
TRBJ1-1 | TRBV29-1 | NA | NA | TGCAGCGTTGTGTGGGGGAACACTGAAGCTTTCTTT | CSVVWGNTEAFF
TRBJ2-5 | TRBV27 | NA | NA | TGTGCCAGCAGTTTCCAGGGGCAGGGGCCCTCGGGGACCCAGTACTTC | CASSFQGQGPSGTQYF
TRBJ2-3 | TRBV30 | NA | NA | TGTGCCTGGATGACAGGTTACACAGATACGCAGTATTTT | CAWMTGYTDTQYF
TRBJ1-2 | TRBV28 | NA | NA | TGTGCCAGCAGTCTCGCCCCGGATAATGGCTACACCTTC | CASSLAPDNGYTF
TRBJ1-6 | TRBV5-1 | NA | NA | TGCGCCAGCAGCTCTAGCTCCTATAATTCACCCCTCCACTTT | CASSSSSYNSPLHF
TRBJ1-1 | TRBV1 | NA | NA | TGCACCAGCAAACAGGGGCCAAACACTGAAGCTTTCTTT | CTSKQGPNTEAFF
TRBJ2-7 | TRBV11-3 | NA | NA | TGTGCCAGCAGCCGCCTAGTGGGTTACGAGCAGTACTTC | CASSRLVGYEQYF
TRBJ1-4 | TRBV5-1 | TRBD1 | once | TGCGCCAGCAGCTTGGGGACAGGAAGTAGAGAAAAACTGTTTTTT | CASSLGTGSREKLFF
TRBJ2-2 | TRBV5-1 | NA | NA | TGCGCCAGCAGCTTGAGCGACAGAGCGAACACCGGGGAGCTGTTTTTT | CASSLSDRANTGELFF
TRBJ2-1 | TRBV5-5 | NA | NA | TGTGCCAGCAGCACGGCCCAGTTGGGCAATGAGCAGTTCTTC | CASSTAQLGNEQFF
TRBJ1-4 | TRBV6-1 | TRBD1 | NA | TGTGCCAGCAGGGACAGGGTAACTAATGAAAAACTGTTTTTT | CASRDRVTNEKLFF
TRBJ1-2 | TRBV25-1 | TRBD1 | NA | TGTGCCAGCAGTGAATGGGGACAGGGCTATGGCTACACCTTC | CASSEWGQGYGYTF
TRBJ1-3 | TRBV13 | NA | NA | TGTGCCAGCAGCTTAGTGAAGGGGCCCCGAAACACCATATATTTT | CASSLVKGPRNTIYF
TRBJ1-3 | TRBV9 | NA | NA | TGTGCCAGCAGCGTAGCTCCTGCCTCTGGAAACACCATATATTTT | CASSVAPASGNTIYF
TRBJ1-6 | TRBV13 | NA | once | TGTGCCAGCACCCCTAATCCAGGGGCTCGTGCTTATTATAATTCACCCCTCCACTTT | CASTPNPGARAYYNSPLHF
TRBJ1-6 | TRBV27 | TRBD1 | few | TGTGCCAGTCGGGACAGATATAATTCACCCCTCCACTTT | CASRDRYNSPLHF